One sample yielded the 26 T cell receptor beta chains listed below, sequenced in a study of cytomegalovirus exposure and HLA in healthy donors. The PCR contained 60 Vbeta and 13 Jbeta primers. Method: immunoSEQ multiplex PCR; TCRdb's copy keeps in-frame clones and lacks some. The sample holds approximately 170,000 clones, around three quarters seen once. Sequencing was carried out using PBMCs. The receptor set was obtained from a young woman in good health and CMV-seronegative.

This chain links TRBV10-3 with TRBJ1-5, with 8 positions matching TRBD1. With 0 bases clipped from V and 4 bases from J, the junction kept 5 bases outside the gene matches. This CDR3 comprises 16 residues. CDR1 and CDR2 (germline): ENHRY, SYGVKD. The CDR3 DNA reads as TGTGCCATCAGTGAGTCGATGCGGACAGGGAATCAGCCCCAGCATTTT. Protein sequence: CAISESMRTGNQPQHF.

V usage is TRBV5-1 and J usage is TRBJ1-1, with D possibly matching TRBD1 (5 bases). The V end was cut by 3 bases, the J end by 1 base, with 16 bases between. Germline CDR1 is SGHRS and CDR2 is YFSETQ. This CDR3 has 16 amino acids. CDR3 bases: TGCGCCAGCAGCTCAGGCGGGACGGCACCGAACACTGAAGCTTTCTTT. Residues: CASSSGGTAPNTEAFF. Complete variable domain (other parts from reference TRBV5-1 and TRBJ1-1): KAGVTQTPRYLIKTRGQQVTLSCSPISGHRSVSWYQQTPGQGLQFLFEYFSETQRNKGNFPGRFSGRQFSNSRSEMNVSTLELGDSALYLCASSSGGTAPNTEAFFGQGTRLTVV.

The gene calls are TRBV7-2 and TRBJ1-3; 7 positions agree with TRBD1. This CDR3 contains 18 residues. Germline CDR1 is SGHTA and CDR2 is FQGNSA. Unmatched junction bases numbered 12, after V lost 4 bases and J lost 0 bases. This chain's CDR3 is CASSSHRDSSNSGNTIYF. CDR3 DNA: TGTGCCAGCAGCTCTCACCGGGACAGTTCTAACTCTGGAAACACCATATATTTT.

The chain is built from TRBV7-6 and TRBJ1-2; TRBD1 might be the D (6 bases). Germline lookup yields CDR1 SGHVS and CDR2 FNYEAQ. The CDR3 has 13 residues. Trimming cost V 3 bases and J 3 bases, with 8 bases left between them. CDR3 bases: TGTGCCAGCAGCTTGACAGGAGACTATGGCTACACCTTC. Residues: CASSLTGDYGYTF.

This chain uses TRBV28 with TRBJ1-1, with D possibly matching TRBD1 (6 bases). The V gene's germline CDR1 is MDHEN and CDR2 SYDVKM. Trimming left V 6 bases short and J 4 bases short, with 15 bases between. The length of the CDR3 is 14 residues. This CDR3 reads CASRLTGFITEAFF. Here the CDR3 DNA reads TGTGCCAGCAGATTAACAGGGTTTATCACTGAAGCTTTCTTT.

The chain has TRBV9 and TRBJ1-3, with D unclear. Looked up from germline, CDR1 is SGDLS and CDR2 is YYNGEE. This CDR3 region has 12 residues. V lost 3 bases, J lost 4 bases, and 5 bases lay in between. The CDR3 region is CASSAVGNTIYF. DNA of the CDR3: TGTGCCAGCAGCGCCGTAGGAAACACCATATATTTT. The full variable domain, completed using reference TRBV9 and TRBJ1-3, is DSGVTQTPKHLITATGQRVTLRCSPRSGDLSVYWYQQSLDQGLQFLIQYYNGEERAKGNILERFSAQQFPDLHSELNLSSLELGDSALYFCASSAVGNTIYFGEGSWLTVV.

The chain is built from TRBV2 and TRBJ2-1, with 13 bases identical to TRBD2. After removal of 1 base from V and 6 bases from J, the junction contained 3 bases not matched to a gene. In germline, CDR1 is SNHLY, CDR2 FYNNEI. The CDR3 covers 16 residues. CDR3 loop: CASSEGGLAGANEQFF. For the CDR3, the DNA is TGTGCCAGCAGTGAAGGAGGACTAGCGGGGGCCAATGAGCAGTTCTTC.

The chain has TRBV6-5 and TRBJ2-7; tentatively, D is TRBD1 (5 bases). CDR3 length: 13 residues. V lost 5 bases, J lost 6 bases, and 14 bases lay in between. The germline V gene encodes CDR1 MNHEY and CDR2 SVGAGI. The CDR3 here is CASSPGHALEQYF. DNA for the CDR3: TGTGCCAGCAGTCCCGGACATGCACTCGAGCAGTACTTC.

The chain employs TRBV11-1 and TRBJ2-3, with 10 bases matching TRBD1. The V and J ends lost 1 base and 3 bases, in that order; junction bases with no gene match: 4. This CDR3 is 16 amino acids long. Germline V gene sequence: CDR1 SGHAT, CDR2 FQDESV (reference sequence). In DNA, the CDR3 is TGTGCCAGCAGCTTAGGGGGACAGGGGCCAACAGATACGCAGTATTTT. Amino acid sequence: CASSLGGQGPTDTQYF.

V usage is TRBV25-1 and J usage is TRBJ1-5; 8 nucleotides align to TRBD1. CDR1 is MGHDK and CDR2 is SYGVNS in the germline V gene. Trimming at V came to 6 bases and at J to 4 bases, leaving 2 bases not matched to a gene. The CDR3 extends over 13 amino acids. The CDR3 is CASRGQGNQPQHF. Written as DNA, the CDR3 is TGTGCCAGCAGAGGACAGGGAAATCAGCCCCAGCATTTT.

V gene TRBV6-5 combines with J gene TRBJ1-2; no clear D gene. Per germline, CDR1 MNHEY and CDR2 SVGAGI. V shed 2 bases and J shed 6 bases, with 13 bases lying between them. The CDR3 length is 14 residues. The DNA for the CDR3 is TGTGCCAGCAGTTACGGGTCGTTAGCGGATGGCTACACCTTC. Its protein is CASSYGSLADGYTF.

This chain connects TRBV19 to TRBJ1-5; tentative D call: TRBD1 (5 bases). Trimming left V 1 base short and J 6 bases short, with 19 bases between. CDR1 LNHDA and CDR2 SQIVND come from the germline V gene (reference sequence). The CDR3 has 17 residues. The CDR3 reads CASSIVGQGKFFQPQHF. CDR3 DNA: TGTGCCAGTAGTATAGTGGGCCAGGGTAAATTTTTTCAGCCCCAGCATTTT.

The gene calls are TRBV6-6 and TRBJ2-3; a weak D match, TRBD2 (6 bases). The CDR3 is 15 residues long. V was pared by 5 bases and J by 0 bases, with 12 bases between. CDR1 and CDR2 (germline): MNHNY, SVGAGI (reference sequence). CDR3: CASSRGLISTDTQYF. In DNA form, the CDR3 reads TGTGCCAGCAGTCGGGGACTGATAAGCACAGATACGCAGTATTTT.

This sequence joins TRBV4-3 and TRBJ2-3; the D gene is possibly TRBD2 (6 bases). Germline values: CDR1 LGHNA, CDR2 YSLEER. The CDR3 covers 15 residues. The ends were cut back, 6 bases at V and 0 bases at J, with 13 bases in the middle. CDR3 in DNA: TGCGCCAGCAGTACCCGGGACTCTAGCACAGATACGCAGTATTTT. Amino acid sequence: CASSTRDSSTDTQYF.

In DNA form, the CDR3 reads TGTGCCAGCAGCCCACGGGGAGGGAGCTATGGCTACACCTTC. Residues: CASSPRGGSYGYTF. The V call is TRBV7-3, the J call TRBJ1-2; D remains unclear. Germline V lookup: CDR1 SGHTA, CDR2 FQGTGA. The CDR3 has 14 residues. V was clipped by 5 bases and J by 4 bases, with 14 bases between them. The entire variable domain, with the rest obtained from reference TRBV7-3 and TRBJ1-2, is as follows: GAGVSQTPSNKVTEKGKYVELRCDPISGHTALYWYRQSLGQGPEFLIYFQGTGAADDSGLPNDRFFAVRPEGSVSTLKIQRTERGDSAVYLCASSPRGGSYGYTFGSGTRLTVV.

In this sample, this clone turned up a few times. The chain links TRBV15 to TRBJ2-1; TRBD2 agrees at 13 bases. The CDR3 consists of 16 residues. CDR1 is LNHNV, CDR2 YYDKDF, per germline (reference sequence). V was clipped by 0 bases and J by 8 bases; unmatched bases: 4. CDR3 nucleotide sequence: TGTGCCACCAGCAGAGATCGACTAGCGGGGGGATATGAGCAGTTCTTC. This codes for CATSRDRLAGGYEQFF.

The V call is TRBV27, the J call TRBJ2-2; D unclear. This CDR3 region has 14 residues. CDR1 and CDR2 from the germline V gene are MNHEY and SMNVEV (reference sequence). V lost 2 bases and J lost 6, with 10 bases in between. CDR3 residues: CASSLIPRAGELFF. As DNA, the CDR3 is TGTGCCAGCAGTTTAATTCCCCGAGCCGGGGAGCTGTTTTTT.

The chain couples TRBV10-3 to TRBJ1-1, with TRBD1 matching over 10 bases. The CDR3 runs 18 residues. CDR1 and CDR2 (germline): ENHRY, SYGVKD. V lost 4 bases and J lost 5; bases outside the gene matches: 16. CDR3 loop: CAISGAPGQGPYSTEAFF. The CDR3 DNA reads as TGTGCCATCAGTGGGGCTCCGGGACAGGGGCCCTACAGTACTGAAGCTTTCTTT.

Here the CDR3 DNA reads TGTGCCAGCAGCCCCTCGGAGGCCACTGAAGCTTTCTTT. This translates into CASSPSEATEAFF. The chain is built from TRBV27 and TRBJ1-1; D uncertain. V lost 6 bases, J lost 4 bases, and 12 bases lay in between. CDR3 length: 13 amino acids. Germline lookup yields CDR1 MNHEY and CDR2 SMNVEV (reference sequence).

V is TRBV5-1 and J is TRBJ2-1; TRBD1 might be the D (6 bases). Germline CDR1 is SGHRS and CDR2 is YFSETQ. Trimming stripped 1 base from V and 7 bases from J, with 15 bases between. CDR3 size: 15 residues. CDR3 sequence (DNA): TGCGCCAGCAGCTTGTGGCAGGGGAAGGGAAATGAGCAGTTCTTC. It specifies CASSLWQGKGNEQFF.

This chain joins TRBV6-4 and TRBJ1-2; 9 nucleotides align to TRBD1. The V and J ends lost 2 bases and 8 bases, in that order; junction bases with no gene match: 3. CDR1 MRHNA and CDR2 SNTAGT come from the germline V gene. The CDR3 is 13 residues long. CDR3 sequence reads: CASSDGTGNGYTF. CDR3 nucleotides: TGTGCCAGCAGTGACGGGACAGGGAACGGCTACACCTTC.

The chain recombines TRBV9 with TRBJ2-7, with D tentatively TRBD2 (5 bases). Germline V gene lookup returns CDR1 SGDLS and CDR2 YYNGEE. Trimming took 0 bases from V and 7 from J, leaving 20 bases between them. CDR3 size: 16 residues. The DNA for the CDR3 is TGTGCCAGCAGCGTAGCCGGGTCGGCCCTCCGGGGTGAGCAGTACTTC. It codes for CASSVAGSALRGEQYF.

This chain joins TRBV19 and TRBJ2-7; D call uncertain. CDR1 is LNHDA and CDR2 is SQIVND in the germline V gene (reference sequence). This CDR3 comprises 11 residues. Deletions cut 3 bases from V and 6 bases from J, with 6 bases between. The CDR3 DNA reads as TGTGCCAGTAGTATTGGGCGCGAGCAGTACTTC. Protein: CASSIGREQYF.

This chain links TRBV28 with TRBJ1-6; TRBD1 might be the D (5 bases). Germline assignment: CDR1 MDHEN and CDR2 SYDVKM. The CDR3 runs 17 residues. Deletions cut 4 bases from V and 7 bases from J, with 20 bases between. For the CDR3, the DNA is TGTGCCAGCAGTTCGCCGGGGACTCCCTCCGGCAATTCACCCCTCCACTTT. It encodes CASSSPGTPSGNSPLHF.

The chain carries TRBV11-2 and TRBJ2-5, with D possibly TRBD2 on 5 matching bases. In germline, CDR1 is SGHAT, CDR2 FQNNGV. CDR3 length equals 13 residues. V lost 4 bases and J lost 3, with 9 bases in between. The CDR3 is CASSYSREETQYF. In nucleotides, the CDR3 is TGTGCCAGCAGCTACTCGAGGGAAGAGACCCAGTACTTC.

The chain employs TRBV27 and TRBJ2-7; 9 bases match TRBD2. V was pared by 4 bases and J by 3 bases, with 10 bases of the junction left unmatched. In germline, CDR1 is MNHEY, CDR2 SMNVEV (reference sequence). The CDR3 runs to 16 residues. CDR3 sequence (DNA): TGTGCCAGCAGTTCAGTTCCTAGCGGGGCTTTCTACGAGCAGTACTTC. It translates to CASSSVPSGAFYEQYF.